Sequencing of this T cell receptor beta chain was carried out in a study of CD8 T cells in ankylosing spondylitis. Researchers built TCR beta libraries using quantitative 5'-RACE with molecular barcodes. One entry per CDR3 protein, called by TCRdb with MiXCR from the 5' RACE reads. The repertoire holds 350,000 or so distinct CDR3 sequences, with approximately 14% as singletons. Remarks on this clonotype: The antigen is undetermined.

Whole-study results and caveats: There was a TCR beta motif, made of fewer than 10 highly homologous variants, that appeared characteristic of ankylosing spondylitis blood. Significant enrichment of disease-linked clones was reported in matched ankylosing spondylitis synovial fluid. Disease-linked clones were found to be CD8+ and relatively rare in peripheral blood.

The receptor was isolated from a male donor with ankylosing spondylitis or in good health (not recorded which). The specimen was blood, either unsorted or a sorted T cell fraction (not recorded which).

As DNA, the CDR3 is TGTGCCAGCAGCTTAGATAGGGGGAGGCGCTCCTACGAGCAGTACTTC. Amino acid sequence: CASSLDRGRRSYEQYF. This chain links TRBV7-2 with TRBJ2-7; either TRBD1 or TRBD2 may supply D (6 bases each). V was clipped by 1 base and J by 0 bases, with 13 bases between them. This CDR3 has 16 residues. Germline V gene data show CDR1 as SGHTA and CDR2 as FQGNSA.